Shown below are 4 T cell receptor beta chains from a single sample sequenced in a study of blood T cell repertoires in COVID-19. Sequenced by immunoSEQ multiplex PCR; TCRdb stores in-frame clones only, minus some. The table records fewer than 400,000 clones, more than 70% of them present only once. Sequenced sample: peripheral blood. Receptors originate from a man aged 30 to 45 with active or convalescent COVID-19.

The CDR3 nucleotides read TGTGCCAGCAGCCTCGGGACAGGGCGGACGGAGGGCTATGGCTACACCTTC. Protein: CASSLGTGRTEGYGYTF. The chain carries TRBV9 and TRBJ1-2, with 9 nucleotides matching TRBD1. Per the germline V gene, CDR1 is SGDLS and CDR2 is YYNGEE. CDR3 length: 17 amino acids. Losses at the gene ends were 4 bases for V and 4 bases for J; bases not matched to a gene: 14.

This chain joins TRBV6-2 or TRBV6-3 and TRBJ2-1; D may be TRBD1 (6 bases). Germline V gene data show CDR1 as MNHEY and CDR2 as SVGEGT. The CDR3 sequence is 15 residues long. V was clipped by 6 bases and J by 1 base, with 13 bases between them. The CDR3 nucleotides are TGTGCCAGCAGCCCTCAGGGGTGGTCCTACAATGAGCAGTTCTTC. Its translation: CASSPQGWSYNEQFF.

The genes are TRBV5-1 and TRBJ1-1, with 9 bases lining up with TRBD1. The CDR3 contains 15 residues. Germline CDR1 and CDR2: SGHRS and YFSETQ. The trim removed 0 bases at V and 1 base at J, leaving 1 base unmatched. The chain's CDR3 is CASSLDRGRNTEAFF. For the CDR3, the DNA is TGCGCCAGCAGCTTGGACAGGGGGCGGAACACTGAAGCTTTCTTT.

The chain recombines TRBV27 with TRBJ2-1, with TRBD2 as a possible D gene (5 bases). Between the trimmed V and J ends, which lost 6 bases and 5 bases, there was a span of 14 bases. Germline lookup yields CDR1 MNHEY and CDR2 SMNVEV (reference sequence). CDR3 length: 14 residues. The CDR3 here is CASSPYSADNEQFF. CDR3 DNA: TGTGCCAGCAGCCCGTATAGCGCGGACAATGAGCAGTTCTTC.